This T cell receptor beta chain emerged from a study of CXCR3-negative and CXCR3-positive naive CD8 T cells. Across the whole study: The TRB read total, roughly 140 million, broke down to about 1.5 +/- 0.3 million reads per library. Findings and caveats of the study: The study found more hydrophobic TRB CDR3s in CXCR3-positive naive cells than in CXCR3-negative naive cells. Both of the naive subsets showed about the same high diversity, but memory CD8+ cells had much less. The study found that naive CXCR3-negative and CXCR3-positive cells shared TRBV-TRBJ usage, while memory cells differed.

The authors gated naive CD8+ T cells as CD45RO-CCR7+CD27+CD95-. A word on this clonotype: Its antigen is still unknown.

Researchers prepared the TRB cDNA libraries using 5' RACE with UMI labels. With the 5' RACE reads reprocessed, TCRdb shows one record per CDR3 protein and no DNA. Its table records roughly 100,000 distinct CDR3 sequences. Germline CDR1 and CDR2: DFQATT and SNEGSKA (reference sequence). This CDR3 has 20 amino acids. The sample comprised naive CXCR3+ CD8+ T cells from blood. The sample's subset: CD45RO-CCR7+CD27+CD95- naive CD8+ T cells expressing CXCR3 (TNR3+). J is TRBJ1-1 and V is TRBV20-1; no DNA is available, so the TRBD1 call from TCRdb remains unchecked. The receptor was isolated from a human donor in good health. Some clones in this sample may be carry-over from other donors' samples. The CDR3 loop is CSATPPPFNRVQWVGTEAFF.